The 32 T cell receptor beta chains listed next were all sequenced from one sample in a study of T cells in women clearing cervical HPV infection. Clones were sequenced by immunoSEQ multiplex PCR, and TCRdb holds only the in-frame ones, with some missing. The sample yields under 45,000 clones, of which the top ten take up under 6.5%. Material: blood buffy coat. The receptors come from a woman between 18 and 70 years old with a cervical HPV16 infection that either progressed to CIN3+ or cleared (not recorded which).

The CDR3 loop is CSASTGEMGSNQPQHF. The covered CDR3 bases are TGCAGTGCTTCGACAGGGGAGATGGGGAGCAATCAGCCC. This chain links TRBV20-1 with TRBJ1-5, with 8 bases lining up with TRBD1. Coverage ceases 3 residues before the CDR3 finishes, and the germline J gene fills in the end. CDR3 length: 16 residues. Germline values: CDR1 DFQATT, CDR2 SNEGSKA (reference sequence). The junction had 10 bases not matched to a gene; V was cut back by 5 bases and J by 1 base.

About this clone: With the read ending 3 residues before the CDR3 end, the germline J gene is used to fill in that end. The V and J genes are TRBV7-8 and TRBJ2-1; no definite D call. The germline CDR1 and CDR2 sequences are SGHVS and FQNEAQ. This CDR3 comprises 15 residues. V was trimmed by 5 bases and J by 0 bases, leaving 11 bases between them. CDR3 DNA, as far as it was read: TGTGCCAGCAGCCTTAGTTTGAGCTCCTACAATGAG. Its protein product is CASSLSLSSYNE. The CDR3 in its entirety is CASSLSLSSYNEQFF.

Regarding this clone: The read comes to an end 3 residues before the CDR3 does, leaving the germline J gene to fill in the end. This chain uses TRBV30 with TRBJ2-3, with D perhaps TRBD1 (6 bases). Germline CDR1 GTSNPN, CDR2 SVGIG (reference sequence). The CDR3 sequence is 14 residues long. CDR3 protein: CAWSGTAKNQPQYF. The part of the CDR3 DNA that was read is TGTGCCTGGAGTGGGACAGCCAAGAATCAGCCG.

Remarks on this clone: Coverage ceases 3 residues before the CDR3 finishes, and the germline J gene fills in the end. The V call is TRBV9, the J call TRBJ2-3, with 11 bases matching TRBD2. With 4 bases clipped from V and 1 base from J, the junction kept 8 bases outside the gene matches. The germline V gene encodes CDR1 SGDLS and CDR2 YYNGEE. This CDR3 region has 17 residues. CDR3 amino acids: CASSLIAGGPGTDTQYF. The DNA read from the CDR3 is TGTGCCAGCAGCCTCATAGCGGGAGGGCCTGGCACAGATACG.

About this clone: The read is 3 residues too short to cover the CDR3 end, so that end is filled in from the germline J gene. The chain combines TRBV28 with TRBJ1-1, with no clear D. CDR3 length: 12 amino acids. V lost 2 bases and J lost 5, with 6 bases in between. Germline lookup yields CDR1 MDHEN and CDR2 SYDVKM. CDR3 sequence reads: CASSLRITEAFF. The covered CDR3 bases are TGTGCCAGCAGTTTACGTATTACTGAA.

In the case of this clone: Read sequence stops 3 residues before the CDR3 end, and the germline J gene provides the missing end. The rearrangement joins TRBV11-2 to TRBJ2-1; D unresolved. CDR3 length: 13 residues. Between the trimmed V and J ends, which lost 5 bases and 9 bases, there was a span of 14 bases. Germline V gene data show CDR1 as SGHAT and CDR2 as FQNNGV. CDR3 DNA, as far as it was read: TGTGCCAGCAGCCCCGGGTCCGCTGGTGAG. This encodes CASSPGSAGE. In full, the CDR3 reads CASSPGSAGEQFF. Together with reference TRBV11-2 and TRBJ2-1, the CDR3 gives the full variable domain: EAGVAQSPRYKIIEKRQSVAFWCNPISGHATLYWYQQILGQGPKLLIQFQNNGVVDDSQLPKDRFSAERLKGVDSTLKIQPAKLEDSAVYLCASSPGSAGEQFFGPGTRLTVL.

Concerning this clone itself: Read sequence stops 3 residues before the CDR3 end, and the germline J gene provides the missing end. This sequence joins TRBV10-1 and TRBJ2-3; D gene uncertain. The length of the CDR3 is 13 residues. Germline loops: CDR1 WNHNN, CDR2 SYGVQD (reference sequence). Partial CDR3 DNA: TGCGCCAGCAGTGGAGCGTACCAAGAGACG. The encoded protein is CASSGAYQET. The whole CDR3 region reads CASSGAYQETQYF.

As for this clone: The sequence runs out 3 residues before the end of the CDR3; the remainder is reconstructed from the germline J gene. The chain has TRBV6-2 or TRBV6-3 and TRBJ2-4; 9 nucleotides agree with TRBD1. CDR3 length: 15 amino acids. Losses at the gene ends were 2 bases for V and 9 bases for J; bases not matched to a gene: 8. Germline-derived CDR1 and CDR2 are MNHEY and SVGEGT. The CDR3 region is CASSYAGQGVGIQYF. The covered CDR3 bases are TGTGCCAGCAGTTACGCGGGACAGGGTGTAGGCATT.

With respect to this clone: The missing CDR3 end, 3 residues past where the read stops, is filled in from the germline J gene. The rearrangement joins TRBV5-1 to TRBJ2-1, with 7 bases matching TRBD2. This CDR3 has 18 amino acids. V dropped 3 bases and J dropped 0; count of bases not matched to a gene: 12. Germline V gives CDR1 SGHRS, CDR2 YFSETQ. The DNA read from the CDR3 is TGCGCCAGCAGCTCGGCTAGCGGCACGACTAGCTCCTACAATGAG. Translation gives CASSSASGTTSSYNE. The entire CDR3 protein is CASSSASGTTSSYNEQFF.

The DNA read from the CDR3 is TGTGCCAGCAGTCCGGGACAGCCGGGCGCGCCC. Encoded protein: CASSPGQPGAP. The full CDR3 reads CASSPGQPGAPQHF. The genes are TRBV28 and TRBJ1-5; 7 positions agree with TRBD1. From the germline J gene comes the end of the CDR3, since the read stops 3 residues before it. Germline CDR1 MDHEN, CDR2 SYDVKM. The CDR3 length is 14 residues. With V trimmed by 5 bases and J by 9 bases, 10 bases remained unmatched. Together with reference TRBV28 and TRBJ1-5, the CDR3 gives the full variable domain: DVKVTQSSRYLVKRTGEKVFLECVQDMDHENMFWYRQDPGLGLRLIYFSYDVKMKEKGDIPEGYSVSREKKERFSLILESASTNQTSMYLCASSPGQPGAPQHFGDGTRLSIL.

About this clone itself: The sequenced fragment ends 3 residues before the CDR3 boundary, so the rest is inferred from the germline J gene. Other DNA sequences within the sample encode an identical CDR3. This chain joins TRBV18 and TRBJ1-1; TRBD1 might be the D (5 bases). The V end lost 6 bases, the J end lost 5 bases, and 19 bases lay between the germline ends. The CDR3 length is 15 residues. Germline CDR1 reads KGHSH; CDR2 reads LQKENI. The CDR3: CASSPSAGRNTEAFF. The covered CDR3 bases are TGTGCCAGCTCTCCTTCCGCAGGGAGGAATACTGAA.

As regards this clone: The CDR3 is cut off 3 residues early in the read; its end comes from the germline J gene. This sequence joins TRBV10-3 and TRBJ2-7; D gene unclear. Germline V CDR1 and CDR2: ENHRY, SYGVKD. Trimming cost V 2 bases and J 4 bases, with 9 bases left between them. This CDR3 is 13 amino acids long. CDR3 residues: CAISEGLTYEQYF. The DNA read from the CDR3 is TGTGCCATCAGTGAGGGGCTTACTTACGAG.

About this clone: The CDR3 end lies 3 residues beyond the end of the read and is filled in from the germline J gene. The chain uses TRBV29-1 and TRBJ2-3; possible D gene TRBD2, 5 bases. CDR3 length: 14 residues. V was cut by 4 bases and J by 1 base, with 12 bases left in between. Per germline, CDR1 SQVTM and CDR2 ANQGSEA. CDR3 DNA (partial): TGCAGCGTTGTCCCAGCGGTCCGCACAGATACG. It encodes CSVVPAVRTDT. From start to end, the CDR3 is CSVVPAVRTDTQYF.

On this clone: Read coverage stops 3 residues before the CDR3 terminus; the germline J gene supplies the remainder. This chain joins TRBV10-2 and TRBJ1-2, with D possibly TRBD1 on 5 matching bases. The germline V gene has CDR1 WSHSY and CDR2 SAAADI. V was clipped by 0 bases and J by 6 bases, with 11 bases between them. The CDR3 is made up of 14 amino acids. The CDR3 loop is CASSESRGGNGYTF. The CDR3 bases that were read are TGCGCCAGCAGTGAGTCCCGGGGGGGGAATGGC.

To note about this clone: The read ends 3 residues before the CDR3 terminus; that terminus is restored from the germline J gene. The rearrangement links TRBV18 to TRBJ2-3, with 11 bases identical to TRBD1. Germline V gene sequence: CDR1 KGHSH, CDR2 LQKENI. The CDR3 length is 15 residues. CDR3 DNA, as far as it was read: TGTGCCAGCTCTAACCTAGGGACAGGGGGTCAGCCG. Translation: CASSNLGTGGQP. The complete CDR3 sequence is CASSNLGTGGQPQYF.

Points on this clone: The sequence runs out 3 residues before the end of the CDR3; the remainder is reconstructed from the germline J gene. The J gene is TRBJ1-2, the V gene TRBV18; 9 bases line up with TRBD1. This CDR3 region has 15 residues. Germline values: CDR1 KGHSH, CDR2 LQKENI. The covered CDR3 bases are TGTGCCAGCTCACCAGGGACAGGGATAACAGATACC. This codes for CASSPGTGITDT. The whole CDR3 sequence is CASSPGTGITDTYTF.

With regard to this clone: The read ends 3 residues early relative to the CDR3; the germline J gene fills the gap. This chain joins TRBV19 and TRBJ1-2, with D unresolved. Germline V lookup: CDR1 LNHDA, CDR2 SQIVND (reference sequence). The CDR3 sequence is 19 residues long. CDR3: CASTPRGLGGDLAKNIYTF. The sequenced CDR3 bases are TGTGCCAGTACCCCTCGCGGACTAGGAGGTGATTTAGCCAAAAACATC. Together with reference TRBV19 and TRBJ1-2, the CDR3 gives the full variable domain: DGGITQSPKYLFRKEGQNVTLSCEQNLNHDAMYWYRQDPGQGLRLIYYSQIVNDFQKGDIAEGYSVSREKKESFPLTVTSAQKNPTAFYLCASTPRGLGGDLAKNIYTFGSGTRLTVV.

For this clone: The sequenced fragment ends 3 residues before the CDR3 boundary, so the rest is inferred from the germline J gene. V gene TRBV7-3 combines with J gene TRBJ2-5, with a tentative D call TRBD2 (5 bases). CDR1 is SGHTA, CDR2 FQGTGA, per germline. Deletions cut 1 base from V and 2 bases from J, with 8 bases between. The CDR3 extends over 14 amino acids. The chain's CDR3 is CASSLSRTQETQYF. CDR3 DNA, as far as it was read: TGTGCCAGCAGCTTAAGTAGGACTCAAGAGACC.

Notes on this clone: The read ends 3 residues before the CDR3 terminus; that terminus is restored from the germline J gene. The chain couples TRBV30 to TRBJ1-2; tentative D call: TRBD1 (6 bases). The CDR3 is made up of 11 amino acids. Per germline, CDR1 GTSNPN and CDR2 SVGIG (reference sequence). The sequenced part of the CDR3 DNA is TGTGCCTGGAAAGGGGACATCGGC. Translation: CAWKGDIG. The entire CDR3 reads CAWKGDIGYTF. Using reference TRBV30 and TRBJ1-2 for the parts outside the CDR3, the full variable domain is SQTIHQWPATLVQPVGSPLSLECTVEGTSNPNLYWYRQAAGRGLQLLFYSVGIGQISSEVPQNLSASRPQDRQFILSSKKLLLSDSGFYLCAWKGDIGYTFGSGTRLTVV.

About this clone itself: One end of the junction fails to match germline, which may point to a read error. The read halts 3 residues ahead of the CDR3 end, with the missing end drawn from the germline J gene. The J gene is TRBJ1-3, the V gene TRBV5-1; no clear D. The CDR3 consists of 13 residues. The germline V gene encodes CDR1 SGHRS and CDR2 YFSETQ. The DNA read from the CDR3 is TGCGCCAGCAGCTTGGATCCCCGAAACACA. Encoded protein: CASSLDPRNT. The complete CDR3 sequence is CASSLDPRNTIYF.

As concerns this clone: The sequence runs out 3 residues before the end of the CDR3; the remainder is reconstructed from the germline J gene. The chain links TRBV4-1 to TRBJ1-1; a weak D match, TRBD1 (5 bases). The V gene's germline CDR1 is MGHRA and CDR2 YSYEKL. The CDR3 runs to 12 residues. V lost 6 bases, J lost 3 bases, and 8 bases lay in between. CDR3 sequence reads: CASRGPYTEAFF. The CDR3 DNA, read in part, is TGCGCCAGCAGGGGGCCATACACTGAA.

Of note for this clone: The sequence runs out 3 residues before the end of the CDR3; the remainder is reconstructed from the germline J gene. The J gene is TRBJ2-7, the V gene TRBV5-4; TRBD1 agrees at 9 bases. CDR3 size: 15 residues. CDR1 is SGHNT, CDR2 YYREEE, per germline (reference sequence). V trimming: 4 bases; J trimming: 0 bases; junction bases outside the gene matches: 5. CDR3 residues: CASSPTGGSSYEQYF. The CDR3 bases that were read are TGTGCCAGCAGCCCGACAGGGGGTAGCTCCTACGAG.

A word on this clone: Sequencing ends 3 residues short of the CDR3 end; the germline J gene provides the rest. This chain uses TRBV28 with TRBJ2-1; 10 bases are a match to TRBD2. Trimming cost V 6 bases and J 7 bases; bases outside gene matches: 6. The CDR3 contains 14 residues. Germline lookup yields CDR1 MDHEN and CDR2 SYDVKM. CDR3 DNA (partial): TGTGCCAGCAGGACTAGCGGGTATGGAAATGAG. It specifies CASRTSGYGNE. The full CDR3 is CASRTSGYGNEQFF.

On this clone itself: The missing CDR3 end, 3 residues past where the read stops, is filled in from the germline J gene. V usage is TRBV6-2 or TRBV6-3 and J usage is TRBJ2-7, with 12 bases fitting TRBD2. V dropped 4 bases and J dropped 6; count of bases not matched to a gene: 10. Germline V gives CDR1 MNHEY, CDR2 SVGEGT. The CDR3 consists of 16 residues. The CDR3 reads CASSSPGLAGFGEQYF. Incomplete CDR3 DNA: TGTGCCAGCAGTTCGCCGGGACTAGCGGGCTTCGGCGAG.

Worth noting for this clone: The missing CDR3 end, 3 residues past where the read stops, is filled in from the germline J gene. Other DNA sequences of this sample code for an identical CDR3. The chain joins TRBV7-3 to TRBJ2-1; 12 nucleotides agree with TRBD2. The CDR3 is made up of 15 amino acids. V lost 5 bases, J lost 3 bases, and 2 bases stayed unmatched. Germline CDR1 SGHTA, CDR2 FQGTGA. CDR3 bases read: TGTGCCAGCAGCCCGGGACTAGCGGGCTACAATGAG. It codes for CASSPGLAGYNE. The whole CDR3 protein is CASSPGLAGYNEQFF.

Worth noting for this clone: The read finishes 3 residues shy of the CDR3 end, and the germline J gene is used to complete it. Distinct nucleotide sequences in the sample also encode this CDR3. The chain links TRBV18 to TRBJ1-6, with 9 nucleotides matching TRBD1. CDR1 KGHSH and CDR2 LQKENI come from the germline V gene. Trimming at V came to 2 bases and at J to 9 bases, leaving 2 bases not matched to a gene. The CDR3 runs 14 residues. The sequenced CDR3 bases are TGTGCCAGCTCACCAGGACAGGGGATTTCACCC. Translating it yields CASSPGQGISP. The entire CDR3 protein reads CASSPGQGISPLHF.

As regards this clone: The sequenced fragment ends 3 residues before the CDR3 boundary, so the rest is inferred from the germline J gene. V gene TRBV7-8 combines with J gene TRBJ2-2, with D possibly being TRBD2 (5 bases). CDR3 size: 16 residues. Trimming left V 5 bases short and J 4 bases short, with 17 bases between. Germline CDR1 and CDR2: SGHVS and FQNEAQ. CDR3 residues: CASSPSEGRGTGELFF. The part of the CDR3 DNA that was read is TGTGCCAGCAGCCCGAGCGAAGGCCGGGGCACCGGGGAG.

Comments on this clone: The read ends 3 residues early relative to the CDR3; the germline J gene fills the gap. The chain employs TRBV7-2 and TRBJ2-2; 9 bases agree with TRBD1. The CDR3 has 16 amino acids. The germline CDR1 and CDR2 sequences are SGHTA and FQGNSA. CDR3 sequence reads: CASSLATGQGYSPLFF. CDR3 bases read: TGTGCCAGCAGCTTAGCGACAGGACAGGGGTATTCACCG.

With regard to this clone: Read sequence stops 3 residues before the CDR3 end, and the germline J gene provides the missing end. The V and J genes are TRBV7-9 and TRBJ1-5; the match to TRBD1 covers 8 bases. The CDR3 is 14 amino acids. The germline CDR1 and CDR2 sequences are SEHNR and FQNEAQ (reference sequence). After removal of 2 bases from V and 7 bases from J, the junction contained 4 bases not matched to a gene. The CDR3 sequence is CASSLSDRGQPQHF. CDR3 DNA (partial): TGTGCCAGCAGCTTAAGTGACAGGGGACAGCCC.

Remarks on this clone: The CDR3 is cut off 3 residues early in the read; its end comes from the germline J gene. This chain uses TRBV28 with TRBJ1-5; no reliable D call. The CDR3 has 15 residues. V lost 6 bases, J lost 5 bases, and 17 bases lay in between. Per germline, CDR1 MDHEN and CDR2 SYDVKM. CDR3 sequence reads: CASSPGIAQYQPQHF. The sequenced part of the CDR3 DNA is TGTGCCAGCAGCCCCGGTATAGCGCAATATCAGCCC.

A remark on this clone: The read ends 3 residues before the CDR3 terminus; that terminus is restored from the germline J gene. This chain uses TRBV30 with TRBJ1-6; D not resolved. Deletions cut 4 bases from V and 2 bases from J, with 9 bases between. The CDR3 is made up of 14 amino acids. CDR1 is GTSNPN, CDR2 SVGIG, per germline (reference sequence). The CDR3 bases that were read are TGTGCCTGGATGCGGGGTACCTATAATTCACCC. Translation gives CAWMRGTYNSP. The whole CDR3 sequence is CAWMRGTYNSPLHF.

In the case of this clone: The read ends 3 residues before the CDR3 terminus; that terminus is restored from the germline J gene. The chain uses TRBV2 and TRBJ2-1; D gene unclear. The CDR3 consists of 12 residues. Between the trimmed V and J ends, which lost 0 bases and 7 bases, there was a span of 4 bases. The germline CDR1 and CDR2 sequences are SNHLY and FYNNEI. The CDR3 reads CASSEARNEQFF. The sequenced part of the CDR3 DNA is TGTGCCAGCAGTGAAGCCCGTAATGAG.